This TCR beta chain appears in the sequencing data of a study of molecular identifiers for immune sequencing clone quantification. Whole-study context: For replicates, RNA isolated from around 20,000 or 100,000 naive CD8 cells was divided into five portions, of which four were sequenced.

In the sort, naive CD8 T cells were defined as CD8+CD4-CCR7+CD45RA+. Findings and limits, study-wide: Under 1% of molecules in naive cells, but over 97% of effector molecules, belonged to clones above 20 RNA copies. Sharing of a barcode by identical TCR molecules could cause highly expanded clone sizes to be underestimated.

MiXCR was run by TCRdb on the PCR reads, yielding one entry per CDR3 protein. The table records about 36,000 distinct CDR3 sequences, around 20% of them present only once. The CDR3 is made up of 14 amino acids. Germline CDR1 SGDLS, CDR2 YYNGEE. V shed 3 bases, J shed 3 bases, and the junction held 0 bases outside the gene matches. This clonotype is classed as medium-sized (0.01 to 0.1%). The antigen is unknown. Sequencing was performed on naive CD8+ T cells from blood, with Jurkat cell RNA spiked in. Subset here: FACS-sorted CD8+CD4-CCR7+CD45RA+ naive T cells. The V and J genes are TRBV9 and TRBJ2-3; TRBD2 matches at 11 bases. The receptor was derived from a human donor in good health. Some libraries in this study had Jurkat cell RNA spiked in. The chain's CDR3 is CASSGLAGTDTQYF. CDR3 in DNA: TGTGCCAGCAGCGGACTAGCGGGGACAGATACGCAGTATTTT.